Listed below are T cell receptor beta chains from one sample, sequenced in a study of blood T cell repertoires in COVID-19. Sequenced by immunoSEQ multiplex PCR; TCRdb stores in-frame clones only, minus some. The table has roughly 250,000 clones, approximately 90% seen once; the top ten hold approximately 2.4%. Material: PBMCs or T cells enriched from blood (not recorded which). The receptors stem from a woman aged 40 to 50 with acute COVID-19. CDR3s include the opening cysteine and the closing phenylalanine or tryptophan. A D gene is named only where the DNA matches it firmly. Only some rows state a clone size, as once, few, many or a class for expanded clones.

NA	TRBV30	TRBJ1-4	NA	TGTGCCTGGGGCCCCGGGGGAAATGAAAAACTGTTTTTT	CAWGPGGNEKLFF
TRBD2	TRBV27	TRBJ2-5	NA	TGTGCCAGTAGGGACTACACAAGAGATACCCAGTACTTC	CASRDYTRDTQYF
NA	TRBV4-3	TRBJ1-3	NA	TGCGCCAGCAGCCCCTCAGGGCTCGGTGGGAACACCATATATTTT	CASSPSGLGGNTIYF
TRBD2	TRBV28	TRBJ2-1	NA	TGTGCCAGCAGTTTATTAAGGACTAGAAATGAGCAGTTCTTC	CASSLLRTRNEQFF
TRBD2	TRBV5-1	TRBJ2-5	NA	TGCGCCAGCAGCTGGAGACTAGCGGGGGATCAAGAGACCCAGTACTTC	CASSWRLAGDQETQYF
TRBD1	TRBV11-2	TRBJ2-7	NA	TGTGCCAGCAGCGTTACCCGGGACAGGTTTAACGAGCAGTACTTC	CASSVTRDRFNEQYF
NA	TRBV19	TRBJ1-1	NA	TGTGCCAGTAGTGCCCGGGGGAACACTGAAGCTTTCTTT	CASSARGNTEAFF
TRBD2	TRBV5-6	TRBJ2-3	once	TGTGCCAGCAGCTTGGTTGGGACTAACACAGATACGCAGTATTTT	CASSLVGTNTDTQYF
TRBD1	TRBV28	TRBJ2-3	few	TGTGCCAGCAGTGATACCGGGACAGGGGTTATAGATACGCAGTATTTT	CASSDTGTGVIDTQYF
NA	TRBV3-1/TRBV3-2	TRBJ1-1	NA	TGTGCCAGCAGCCCCGTCCTGAACACTGAAGCTTTCTTT	CASSPVLNTEAFF
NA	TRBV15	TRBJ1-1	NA	TGTGCCACCAGCAGAGCGTCGGTAATCACTGAAGCTTTCTTT	CATSRASVITEAFF
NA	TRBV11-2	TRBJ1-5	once	TGTGCCAGCAGCTTGGGGCAGGGCAATCAGCCCCAGCATTTT	CASSLGQGNQPQHF
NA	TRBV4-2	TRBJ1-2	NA	TGTGCCAGCAGCCAAAACGCCCTAAATGGCTACACCTTC	CASSQNALNGYTF
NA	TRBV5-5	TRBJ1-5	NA	TGTGCCAGCAGCTTCGAGGATCAGCCCCAGCATTTT	CASSFEDQPQHF
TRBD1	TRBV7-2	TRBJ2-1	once	TGTGCCAGCAGCGGAGTGGGACAGGGGGCAGATGAGCAGTTCTTC	CASSGVGQGADEQFF
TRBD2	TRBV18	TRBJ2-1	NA	TGTGCCAGCTCCGCGGGACTAGCTGGCCCCTCTAATGAGCAGTTCTTC	CASSAGLAGPSNEQFF
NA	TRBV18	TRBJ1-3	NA	TGTGCCAGCTCCCCAGGACAGTCTGGAAACACCATATATTTT	CASSPGQSGNTIYF
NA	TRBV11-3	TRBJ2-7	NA	TGTGCCAGCAGCATAACCTACGAGCAGTACTTC	CASSITYEQYF
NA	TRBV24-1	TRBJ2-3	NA	TGTGCCACCAGTGATGGAGGGGGCCACCCAGATACGCAGTATTTT	CATSDGGGHPDTQYF
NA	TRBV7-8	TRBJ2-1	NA	TGTGCCAGCAGCTTTTCAGACAGGAGCTCCTACAATGAGCAGTTCTTC	CASSFSDRSSYNEQFF
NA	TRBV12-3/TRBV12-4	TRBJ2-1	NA	TGTGCCAGCGGTAGGGGATTTGAGCAGTTCTTC	CASGRGFEQFF
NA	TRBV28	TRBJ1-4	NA	TGTGCCAGCAGTTTACTTTTGGAAAAACTGTTTTTT	CASSLLLEKLFF
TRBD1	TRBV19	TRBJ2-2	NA	TGTGCAAGTACTACAGGGGGTATCGGGGAGCTGTTTTTT	CASTTGGIGELFF
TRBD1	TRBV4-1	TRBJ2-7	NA	TGCGCCAGCAGCCTTACCGGGACAGGGGAATTCTACGAGCAGTACTTC	CASSLTGTGEFYEQYF
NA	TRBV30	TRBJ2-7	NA	TGTGCCTGGGACCGGGGGACAGTCTCCTACGAGCAGTACTTC	CAWDRGTVSYEQYF
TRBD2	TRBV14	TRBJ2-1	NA	TGTGCCAGCAGCCACTATCTAGCGGGGAATTTGTATGAGCAGTTCTTC	CASSHYLAGNLYEQFF
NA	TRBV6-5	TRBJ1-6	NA	TGTGCCAGCAGTTACTCGAACAGGGCTGGTAATTCACCCCTCCACTTT	CASSYSNRAGNSPLHF